The 22 T cell receptor beta chains below were found in one sample sequenced in a study of T cells in Graves' hyperthyroidism and ophthalmopathy. Template material for amplifying TCR beta CDR3 regions consisted of RNA transcripts. The TCR CDR3 first-round RT-PCR relied on the HTBI primer set. TCRdb re-analysed the multiplex PCR reads in MiXCR, keeping a single row per CDR3 protein. The table includes around 700,000 distinct CDR3 sequences, under 20% detected once. Sequenced input: blood. These receptors came from a woman aged 45-60 years with Graves' hyperthyroidism that later progressed to Graves' ophthalmopathy.

This clonotype came up many times. The chain recombines TRBV11-3 with TRBJ2-5; 9 nucleotides agree with TRBD2. CDR1 and CDR2 from the germline V gene are SGHNT and YENEEA. The junction had 14 bases not matched to a gene; V was cut back by 5 bases and J by 1 base. The CDR3 has 18 residues. CDR3 bases: TGTGCCAGCAGCCCCGGGATAGCGGGGGACCCCGCCCAAGAGACCCAGTACTTC. This translates into CASSPGIAGDPAQETQYF.

At least ten counts were recorded for this clonotype. The rearrangement links TRBV7-9 to TRBJ2-1; D is unclear. V was trimmed by 5 bases and J by 4 bases, leaving 3 bases between them. This CDR3 is 11 amino acids long. Germline CDR1 SEHNR, CDR2 FQNEAQ (reference sequence). Written as DNA, the CDR3 is TGTGCCAGCAGCGAATACAATGAGCAGTTCTTC. Amino acids: CASSEYNEQFF.

As regards this clonotype: With a much larger clone just one base away, this may be a read error. The chain is built from TRBV5-1 and TRBJ1-1; TRBD1 is a possible D gene (5 bases). The CDR3 is 13 residues long. CDR1 SGHRS and CDR2 YFSETQ come from the germline V gene. DNA for the CDR3: TGCGCCAGCAGCATCGTCCAGGGAAATGAAGCTCTCTTT. It specifies CASSIVQGNEALF.

The chain recombines TRBV19 with TRBJ2-5, with 9 nucleotides matching TRBD1. CDR3 length equals 15 residues. Germline CDR1 reads LNHDA; CDR2 reads SQIVND (reference sequence). With V trimmed by 6 bases and J by 4 bases, 9 bases remained unmatched. CDR3 coding DNA: TGTGCCAGTAGCCCGGGACAGGGAATAGGAGAGACCCAGTACTTC. Amino acid sequence: CASSPGQGIGETQYF.

This clonotype was recorded at least ten times. The rearrangement uses TRBV27 and TRBJ1-1; 7 bases match TRBD1. This CDR3 has 14 residues. Germline lookup yields CDR1 MNHEY and CDR2 SMNVEV (reference sequence). After removal of 4 bases from V and 5 bases from J, the junction contained 7 bases not matched to a gene. CDR3: CASSYAGGTTEAFF. The DNA for the CDR3 is TGTGCCAGCAGTTATGCAGGGGGAACGACTGAAGCTTTCTTT.

This clonotype has just a few counts. The V gene is TRBV6-6, the J gene TRBJ2-5, with TRBD2 matching over 7 bases. Losses at the gene ends were 2 bases for V and 4 bases for J; bases not matched to a gene: 7. The CDR3 is 15 residues long. Germline V gene sequence: CDR1 MNHNY, CDR2 SVGAGI (reference sequence). CDR3 sequence: CASSYQPSGGETQYF. The CDR3 bases are TGTGCCAGCAGTTACCAGCCATCGGGGGGAGAGACCCAGTACTTC.

The gene calls are TRBV7-2 and TRBJ2-3, with D perhaps being TRBD1 or TRBD2 (5 bases each). The CDR3 has 14 residues. Germline V gene sequence: CDR1 SGHTA, CDR2 FQGNSA. The germline V and J ends were trimmed by 4 bases and 4 bases, with 12 bases remaining between them. The CDR3: CASSSEGRADTQYF. In DNA, the CDR3 is TGTGCCAGCAGCTCCGAGGGCAGGGCAGATACGCAGTATTTT.

The chain joins TRBV29-1 to TRBJ2-7, with TRBD1 matching 9 bases. With V trimmed by 5 bases and J by 7 bases, 9 bases remained unmatched. Germline CDR1 reads SQVTM; CDR2 reads ANQGSEA. The CDR3 is 13 amino acids. The CDR3 DNA reads as TGCAGCGTTCCGGGACAGGGTGTCTATGAGCAGTACTTC. Encoded protein: CSVPGQGVYEQYF.

This clonotype has a count of ten or more. The chain employs TRBV20-1 and TRBJ1-5; D not certain. This CDR3 is 14 amino acids long. Per the germline V gene, CDR1 is DFQATT and CDR2 is SNEGSKA (reference sequence). V lost 0 bases and J 4 bases, leaving 10 bases between the germline ends. CDR3 sequence reads: CSARDPGSNQPQHF. CDR3 bases: TGCAGTGCTAGAGATCCGGGGAGTAATCAGCCCCAGCATTTT.

Ten or more counts support this clonotype. The rearrangement joins TRBV2 to TRBJ2-3; unclear D gene. Deletions cut 7 bases from V and 0 bases from J, with 23 bases between. The germline gives CDR1 SNHLY, CDR2 FYNNEI. The length of the CDR3 is 18 residues. CDR3: CASKFRSSLLSSTDTQYF. The CDR3 DNA sequence: TGTGCCAGCAAGTTTCGGTCCTCCCTACTTTCCAGCACAGATACGCAGTATTTT.

The chain combines TRBV7-8 with TRBJ2-3; TRBD2 matches at 7 bases. V dropped 7 bases and J dropped 0; count of bases not matched to a gene: 4. Germline CDR1 SGHVS, CDR2 FQNEAQ. CDR3 length: 14 residues. DNA of the CDR3: TGTGCCAGCATCAAACTAGCGAGCACAGATACGCAGTATTTT. Encoded protein: CASIKLASTDTQYF.

V is TRBV3-1 and J is TRBJ1-4; 7 nucleotides line up with TRBD1. This CDR3 region has 15 residues. Germline CDR1 is LGHDT and CDR2 is YNNKEL (reference sequence). V was pared by 5 bases and J by 7 bases, with 10 bases of the junction left unmatched. In DNA, the CDR3 is TGTGCCAGCAGCTCCCACAATGGACAGGCTGAAAAACTGTTTTTT. Translating gives CASSSHNGQAEKLFF.

The chain combines TRBV9 with TRBJ1-5, with 8 bases aligning to TRBD1. CDR1 is SGDLS and CDR2 is YYNGEE in the germline V gene. Trimming at V came to 2 bases and at J to 5 bases, leaving 6 bases not matched to a gene. The CDR3 is 15 residues long. For the CDR3, the DNA is TGTGCCAGCAGCGTCGGACAGGGTGTAGATCAGCCCCAGCATTTT. Its translation: CASSVGQGVDQPQHF.

This clonotype was observed many times. The V call is TRBV5-1, the J call TRBJ2-1; 7 bases agree with TRBD1. Per the germline V gene, CDR1 is SGHRS and CDR2 is YFSETQ. V gave up 4 bases and J gave up 1 base; unmatched junction bases: 5. The CDR3 extends over 15 amino acids. CDR3 residues: CASSRDSSSYNEQFF. The CDR3 DNA reads TGCGCCAGCAGCCGGGACAGCTCTTCCTACAATGAGCAGTTCTTC.

Ten or more counts support this clonotype. The chain is built from TRBV12-3 or TRBV12-4 and TRBJ2-3; possible D gene TRBD1, 6 bases. V was trimmed by 5 bases and J by 0 bases, leaving 12 bases between them. The CDR3 spans 15 residues. The chain's CDR3 is CASSPEGDSTDTQYF. CDR3 nucleotides: TGTGCCAGCAGTCCAGAGGGGGATAGCACAGATACGCAGTATTTT.

The J gene is TRBJ1-6, the V gene TRBV10-2; D is unresolved. The CDR3 contains 15 residues. From germline, CDR1 is WSHSY and CDR2 SAAADI. V lost 1 base, J lost 7 bases, and 11 bases lay in between. As DNA, the CDR3 is TGCGCCAGCAGTGAGTGGGTAACGGAGAATTCACCCCTCCACTTT. It is translated as CASSEWVTENSPLHF.

In the case of this clonotype: With a much larger clone just one base away, this may be a read error. This sequence joins TRBV12-3 or TRBV12-4 and TRBJ1-5; D is possibly TRBD1 (5 bases). Deletions cut 2 bases from V and 9 bases from J, with 14 bases between. The length of the CDR3 is 14 residues. For the CDR3, the DNA is TGTGCCAGCAGTTTAAGGGCAGGGCCGCGGCCCCAGCATTTT. Translating it yields CASSLRAGPRPQHF.

The chain employs TRBV7-9 and TRBJ1-4; D remains unclear. The ends were cut back, 5 bases at V and 4 bases at J, with 20 bases in the middle. The CDR3 has 17 amino acids. The germline V gene has CDR1 SEHNR and CDR2 FQNEAQ (reference sequence). The CDR3 spells CASSLPTEAFYNEKLFF. The DNA of the CDR3 is TGTGCCAGCAGCCTCCCCACCGAGGCGTTCTATAATGAAAAACTGTTTTTT. Full variable domain (outside the CDR3, taken from reference TRBV7-9 and TRBJ1-4): DTGVSQNPRHKITKRGQNVTFRCDPISEHNRLYWYRQTLGQGPEFLTYFQNEAQLEKSRLLSDRFSAERPKGSFSTLEIQRTEQGDSAMYLCASSLPTEAFYNEKLFFGSGTQLSVL.

This clonotype was detected ten times or more. This chain joins TRBV11-2 and TRBJ1-1; 9 nucleotides line up with TRBD1. This CDR3 is built from 15 residues. With 6 bases clipped from V and 4 bases from J, the junction kept 9 bases outside the gene matches. In germline, CDR1 is SGHAT, CDR2 FQNNGV. The CDR3 loop is CASSRTGGYGTEAFF. In DNA form, the CDR3 reads TGTGCCAGCAGTCGCACAGGGGGCTACGGCACTGAAGCTTTCTTT.

This clonotype was observed many times. The rearrangement links TRBV11-1 to TRBJ2-7; D gene ambiguous. The germline gives CDR1 SGHAT, CDR2 FQDESV (reference sequence). CDR3 length equals 13 residues. The V gene lost 2 bases and the J gene lost 3 bases, with 8 bases spanning the gap. The CDR3 is CASSLQDGYEQYF. In nucleotides, the CDR3 is TGTGCCAGCAGCTTACAGGACGGCTACGAGCAGTACTTC.

This clonotype showed up many times. The chain combines TRBV12-3 or TRBV12-4 with TRBJ1-5; 10 positions match TRBD1. Losses at the gene ends were 6 bases for V and 6 bases for J; bases not matched to a gene: 8. CDR3 length: 15 residues. The CDR3 spells CASSRDRGPRQPQHF. Here the CDR3 DNA reads TGTGCCAGCAGCCGGGACAGGGGTCCCCGTCAGCCCCAGCATTTT.

About this clonotype: A read error is possible here, since a much larger clone lies one base away. The chain employs TRBV20-1 and TRBJ2-7; maybe TRBD2 (5 bases). The CDR3 is 16 amino acids. CDR1 DFQATT and CDR2 SNEGSKA come from the germline V gene (reference sequence). The V gene lost 0 bases and the J gene lost 6 bases, with 21 bases spanning the gap. The CDR3 coding sequence is TGCAGTGCTAGAGATCCCCAGAGCTGGGCCGGACTCGAGCAGTACTTC. It is translated as CSARDPQSWAGLEQYF.